Sequencing of this TCR beta chain was carried out in a study of blood T cell repertoires in COVID-19. Looking at the study overall: Acute-phase and convalescent COVID-19 samples originated in the United States, Italy and Spain. PBMCs, B-cell-depleted T cells, or T cells were the source of the cDNA or gDNA that made up the material.

Cohorts were assigned according to the clinical history that participants reported. V lost 4 bases to trimming and J lost 1 base; unmatched junction nucleotides: 12. The length of the CDR3 is 17 residues. The V gene's germline CDR1 is SGHDN and CDR2 FVKESK. This table comes from immunoSEQ multiplex PCR, and its TCRdb copy is limited to in-frame clones, with some not included. The table has fewer than 250,000 clones, around 90% seen once. The chain employs TRBV14 and TRBJ1-1; 7 nucleotides line up with TRBD1. Material: PBMCs or T cells enriched from blood (not recorded which). This receptor was identified in a woman aged 30 to 39 who had been exposed to COVID-19. CDR3 in amino acids: CASSLHGPDRANTEAFF. CDR3 sequence (DNA): TGTGCCAGCAGCCTCCACGGACCCGACAGGGCGAACACTGAAGCTTTCTTT.